The rows below give T cell receptor beta chains drawn from one sample of a study of shared clonotypes between healthy human individuals. Data came from immunoSEQ multiplex PCR; TCRdb stores just in-frame clones and leaves some out. The repertoire has about 1.1 million clones, around 82% of them found once; the top ten carry 0.4% to 0.55%. Sequenced sample: memory CD4+ T cells from PBMCs. These receptor sequences come from a man between 18 and 29 years old in good health. Some clones in this sample may be carry-over from other donors' samples. Both conserved end residues are part of each CDR3. The D gene is left open where the match is weak. Not all rows give a size; the values are once, few, many and, for expanded clones, a class.

.	TRBV7-8	TRBJ1-1	14	TRBD1	TGTGCCAGCAGCATCCGACGACAGGGGTCTGAAGCTTTCTTT	CASSIRRQGSEAFF
few	TRBV5-1	TRBJ1-1	16	.	TGCGCCAGCAGCTTTGGCGGATACCTCCTGAACACTGAAGCTTTCTTT	CASSFGGYLLNTEAFF
.	TRBV4-1	TRBJ1-1	12	.	TGCGCCAGCAGCCGCGCTGACAGCGAAGCTTTCTTT	CASSRADSEAFF
few	TRBV6-1	TRBJ2-3	14	.	TGTGCCAGCAGTGAAATGCTGGCGGCAGATACGCAGTATTTT	CASSEMLAADTQYF
.	TRBV4-3	TRBJ1-5	13	.	TGCGCCAGCAGCCAAGACCGGAACTCGGCCCAGCATTTT	CASSQDRNSAQHF
.	TRBV28	TRBJ1-1	12	TRBD1	TGTGCCACACACTTACAGGGGTCTGAAGCTTTCTTT	CATHLQGSEAFF
once	TRBV6-1	TRBJ2-3	13	.	TGTGCCAGCAGTGATTACAGAACAGATACGCAGTATTTT	CASSDYRTDTQYF
.	TRBV28	TRBJ1-1	13	.	TGTGCCAGCAGGAAACAGGGTCTCACTGAAGCTTTCTTT	CASRKQGLTEAFF
.	TRBV9	TRBJ2-1	16	.	TGTGCCAGCAGCGTAGGGCAGGGAAGCTCCTACAATGAGCAGTTCTTC	CASSVGQGSSYNEQFF
.	TRBV28	TRBJ2-7	18	TRBD2	TGTGCCAGCAGTTTTAGATTCGGGACTAGCGGGAAGGTGGACGAGCAGTACTTC	CASSFRFGTSGKVDEQYF
.	TRBV6-5	TRBJ2-7	14	.	TGTGCCAGCAGTTACTCGGGAGGGGGGGGCGAGCAGTACTTC	CASSYSGGGGEQYF
.	TRBV5-1	TRBJ2-7	18	TRBD2	TGCGCCAGCAGCGGGGGAAAGACTAGCGGGTTTCAACCCTACGAGCAGTACTTC	CASSGGKTSGFQPYEQYF
.	TRBV27	TRBJ2-5	12	.	TGTGCCAGCAGTTTACAGGGCCGGACCCAGTACTTC	CASSLQGRTQYF
.	TRBV27	TRBJ2-6	15	.	TGTGCCAGCAGGGGTTGGGGGCGTGGGGCCAACGTCCTGACTTTC	CASRGWGRGANVLTF
.	TRBV6-1	TRBJ2-5	20	TRBD2	TGTGCCAGCAGTGAAGCTTGGGGGGCGAGTCTAGCGGGGCCTCAAGAGACCCAGTACTTC	CASSEAWGASLAGPQETQYF
.	TRBV18	TRBJ2-1	15	.	TGTGCCAGCTCACTCGGGACGGGATCATACAATGAGCAGTTCTTC	CASSLGTGSYNEQFF
.	TRBV27	TRBJ2-7	14	TRBD1	TGTGCCAGCAGTAGGACAGGGGGCAGGAACGAGCAGTACTTC	CASSRTGGRNEQYF
.	TRBV28	TRBJ2-3	15	TRBD2	TGTGCCAGCAGATACGGGGGGGCCCGCACAGATACGCAGTATTTT	CASRYGGARTDTQYF
.	TRBV28	TRBJ2-7	15	TRBD2	TGTGCCAGCAGTCCGCCGGGACTAGCGGTTTACGAGCAGTACTTC	CASSPPGLAVYEQYF
.	TRBV5-4	TRBJ1-1	16	.	TGTGCCAGCAGCTTGGGACCGCAAAACATGAACACTGAAGCTTTCTTT	CASSLGPQNMNTEAFF
.	TRBV4-3	TRBJ2-1	17	.	TGCGCCAGCAGCCAAGATGGGGCGGGGGCGGTATACAATGAGCAGTTCTTC	CASSQDGAGAVYNEQFF
once	TRBV6-6	TRBJ1-1	15	.	TGTGCCAGCAGTTACTCGTGGGGAGTGAACACTGAAGCTTTCTTT	CASSYSWGVNTEAFF
.	TRBV5-8	TRBJ1-2	15	.	TGTGCCAGCAGCCCAGGGAATTGGGTTAACTATGGCTACACCTTC	CASSPGNWVNYGYTF
.	TRBV2	TRBJ1-5	14	.	TGTGCCAGCAGTGACCCCCCAGACAATCAGCCCCAGCATTTT	CASSDPPDNQPQHF
.	TRBV20-1	TRBJ1-1	11	TRBD1	TGCAGTGCTGAGGACAGGGCTGAAGCTTTCTTT	CSAEDRAEAFF
once	TRBV30	TRBJ2-3	16	TRBD2	TGTGCCTGGAGTGGGGGGACTAGCGGGAGCCCAGATACGCAGTATTTT	CAWSGGTSGSPDTQYF
.	TRBV28	TRBJ1-2	13	.	TGTGCCAGCAGTCCAACAAGTTATCATGGCTACACCTTC	CASSPTSYHGYTF
.	TRBV18	TRBJ1-2	13	TRBD1	TGTGCCAGCTCGGCGGGACAGGACTATGGCTACACCTTC	CASSAGQDYGYTF
.	TRBV11-2	TRBJ2-2	14	.	TGTGCCAGCAGCTTCAACCGCCTCACCGGGGAGCTGTTTTTT	CASSFNRLTGELFF
few	TRBV9	TRBJ1-1	14	.	TGTGCCAGCAGCGTAGATTTCGGGGGCACTGAAGCTTTCTTT	CASSVDFGGTEAFF
.	TRBV7-9	TRBJ2-3	18	.	TGTGCCAGCAGCTTACTGTCCCCCAGGGGGGCGAACACAGATACGCAGTATTTT	CASSLLSPRGANTDTQYF
many	TRBV30	TRBJ1-4	12	TRBD1	TGTGCCTGGCAGGGACAGTTTGAAAAACTGTTTTTT	CAWQGQFEKLFF
once	TRBV4-2	TRBJ2-5	14	.	TGTGCCAGCAGCCAAAAAGGGACTCAAGAGACCCAGTACTTC	CASSQKGTQETQYF
.	TRBV9	TRBJ2-4	18	TRBD2	TGTGCCAGCAGCGAGAATGTATGGAAGCGGGAGGGAGGAAACATTCAGTACTTC	CASSENVWKREGGNIQYF
.	TRBV5-1	TRBJ2-5	18	.	TGCGCCAGCAGCTTAGAAATGTTCTCGGTCGGGAGAGGAGAGACCCAGTACTTC	CASSLEMFSVGRGETQYF
.	TRBV15	TRBJ2-2	16	.	TGTGCCACCAGCAGTGGGCTGGCAGGGATGATCGGGGAGCTGTTTTTT	CATSSGLAGMIGELFF
few	TRBV7-2	TRBJ1-4	13	.	TGTGCCAGCAAGTTGGCTGGAAGTGAAAAACTGTTTTTT	CASKLAGSEKLFF
.	TRBV6-1	TRBJ2-5	15	.	TGTGCCAGCACGAGATCCAGGGGACTCCAAGAGACCCAGTACTTC	CASTRSRGLQETQYF
.	TRBV5-8	TRBJ1-2	14	TRBD1	TGTGCCAGCAGCTTGGGACAGGGAACTTGGGGCTACACCTTC	CASSLGQGTWGYTF
.	TRBV7-9	TRBJ2-3	14	.	TGTGCCAGCAGCCCAGCGACAGGATTTGGTACGCAGTATTTT	CASSPATGFGTQYF
few	TRBV7-9	TRBJ1-1	15	.	TGTGCCAGCAGCCCCACAGGGCTCTGGGGGACTGAAGCTTTCTTT	CASSPTGLWGTEAFF
.	TRBV5-5	TRBJ2-7	14	TRBD2	TGTGCCAGCAGCTTTCTAGCGGGAGTCTACGAGCAGTACTTC	CASSFLAGVYEQYF
.	TRBV6-5	TRBJ2-7	12	.	TGTGCCAGCAGTGCGGGCCTGTACGAGCAGTACTTC	CASSAGLYEQYF
once	TRBV5-1	TRBJ2-7	14	.	TGCGCCAGCAGCTTCACCCCACAGGGTTATGAGCAGTACTTC	CASSFTPQGYEQYF
many	TRBV4-1	TRBJ2-7	15	TRBD2	TGCGCCAGCAGCCACCCTAGCGGGAGAGTCTACGAGCAGTACTTC	CASSHPSGRVYEQYF
.	TRBV28	TRBJ1-5	15	.	TGTGCCAGCAGTCTCGGAGGGCAGCCAAATCAGCCCCAGCATTTT	CASSLGGQPNQPQHF
.	TRBV19	TRBJ2-3	13	.	TGTGCCAGTAGTATTAGGGGAAGGGATACGCAGTATTTT	CASSIRGRDTQYF
.	TRBV6-5	TRBJ1-2	13	.	TGTGCCAGCAGTGCCCGGGGAGGGGACGGCTACACCTTC	CASSARGGDGYTF
.	TRBV28	TRBJ2-5	13	TRBD1	TGTGCCAGCAGAATGCAGGGGGCGGAGACCCAGTACTTC	CASRMQGAETQYF
few	TRBV4-2	TRBJ2-1	16	TRBD2	TGTGCCAGCAGCCAAGATCACGGGACTAGGTACAATGAGCAGTTCTTC	CASSQDHGTRYNEQFF
.	TRBV11-2	TRBJ1-2	15	.	TGTGCCAGCAGACCAATTGAGGGACGTAACTATGGCTACACCTTC	CASRPIEGRNYGYTF
.	TRBV18	TRBJ2-5	13	.	TGTGCCAGCTCACCACCTAGAGTCGAGACCCAGTACTTC	CASSPPRVETQYF